The 15 T cell receptor beta chains below come from one sample, sequenced in a study of T cell responses to AZD1222 COVID-19 vaccine. Method: immunoSEQ multiplex PCR; TCRdb's copy keeps in-frame clones and lacks some. The data contain 150,000 or so clones, more than 85% of them singletons. Sequenced here: peripheral blood, sampled 28 days after the second AZD1222 dose. The receptors shown here come from an adult who received the AZD1222 COVID-19 vaccine.

J is TRBJ1-5 and V is TRBV4-2, with no clear D. There are 16 residues in the CDR3. In germline, CDR1 is LGHNA, CDR2 YNFKEQ. V dropped 0 bases and J dropped 2 bases, with 11 bases sitting between them. CDR3: CASSQEAARGNQPQHF. In DNA, the CDR3 is TGTGCCAGCAGCCAAGAAGCGGCTCGAGGCAATCAGCCCCAGCATTTT.

The chain joins TRBV7-2 to TRBJ2-1; 7 nucleotides line up with TRBD1. Trimming removed 4 bases from V and 6 bases from J; junction bases left unmatched: 9. This CDR3 has 15 residues. Per the germline V gene, CDR1 is SGHTA and CDR2 is FQGNSA. The CDR3 DNA is TGTGCCAGCAGCTCCCAACAGGGGCTAGGCAATGAGCAGTTCTTC. Amino acids: CASSSQQGLGNEQFF.

This clone was counted once. V and J are TRBV11-2 and TRBJ1-2; a weak D match, TRBD1 (5 bases). V was shortened by 6 bases and J by 2 bases, with 10 bases between the two germline ends. The CDR3 contains 13 residues. CDR1 is SGHAT and CDR2 is FQNNGV in the germline V gene. The CDR3 DNA is TGTGCCAGCAGTATCGGGGGGAACTATGGCTACACCTTC. It is translated as CASSIGGNYGYTF. Combining the CDR3 with reference TRBV11-2 and TRBJ1-2 gives the whole variable domain EAGVAQSPRYKIIEKRQSVAFWCNPISGHATLYWYQQILGQGPKLLIQFQNNGVVDDSQLPKDRFSAERLKGVDSTLKIQPAKLEDSAVYLCASSIGGNYGYTFGSGTRLTVV.

This clone was seen a few times. The chain carries TRBV19 and TRBJ1-1; 8 bases fit TRBD1. J was trimmed by 0 bases and V by 4 bases; bases with no gene match: 4. CDR3 size: 15 residues. Germline V lookup: CDR1 LNHDA, CDR2 SQIVND (reference sequence). CDR3 bases: TGTGCCAGTAGTAGGACAGGGAGTTTGAACACTGAAGCTTTCTTT. It is translated as CASSRTGSLNTEAFF.

The CDR3 reads CASSRGPQETQYF. In nucleotides, the CDR3 is TGTGCCAGCAGTCGGGGGCCCCAAGAGACCCAGTACTTC. The gene calls are TRBV6-4 and TRBJ2-5, with D possibly being TRBD1 or TRBD2 (6 bases each). This CDR3 is 13 amino acids long. The germline CDR1 and CDR2 sequences are MRHNA and SNTAGT. The V end was cut by 5 bases, the J end by 1 base, with 8 bases between.

This clone was picked up one time. The V gene is TRBV19, the J gene TRBJ1-3, with a possible D match to TRBD1 (6 bases). The CDR3 has 15 residues. CDR1 and CDR2 (germline): LNHDA, SQIVND (reference sequence). V was shortened by 6 bases and J by 0 bases, with 12 bases between the two germline ends. The CDR3 loop is CASSSTGLSGNTIYF. In DNA form, the CDR3 reads TGTGCCAGTAGCTCAACAGGGCTCTCTGGAAACACCATATATTTT.

The chain uses TRBV18 and TRBJ2-7; D possibly corresponds to TRBD2 (5 bases). The CDR3 consists of 11 residues. Trimming stripped 6 bases from V and 5 bases from J, with 8 bases between. Germline CDR1 reads KGHSH; CDR2 reads LQKENI. In nucleotides, the CDR3 is TGTGCCAGCTCCGGGATGGACGAGCAGTACTTC. This sequence encodes CASSGMDEQYF. The full variable domain, its missing parts supplied by reference TRBV18 and TRBJ2-7, is NAGVMQNPRHLVRRRGQEARLRCSPMKGHSHVYWYRQLPEEGLKFMVYLQKENIIDESGMPKERFSAEFPKEGPSILRIQQVVRGDSAAYFCASSGMDEQYFGPGTRLTVT.

The V gene is TRBV5-1, the J gene TRBJ2-3, with TRBD2 identical over 7 bases. CDR3 length equals 16 residues. Germline V CDR1 and CDR2: SGHRS, YFSETQ. V was clipped by 4 bases and J by 3 bases; unmatched bases: 11. This CDR3 reads CASSPEASGTTDTQYF. CDR3 in DNA: TGCGCCAGCAGCCCGGAGGCCAGCGGGACGACAGATACGCAGTATTTT. Full variable domain (rest looked up from reference TRBV5-1 and TRBJ2-3): KAGVTQTPRYLIKTRGQQVTLSCSPISGHRSVSWYQQTPGQGLQFLFEYFSETQRNKGNFPGRFSGRQFSNSRSEMNVSTLELGDSALYLCASSPEASGTTDTQYFGPGTRLTVL.

V and J are TRBV6-2 or TRBV6-3 and TRBJ1-3; tentatively, D is TRBD1 (5 bases). The CDR3 has 15 amino acids. Germline V gene lookup returns CDR1 MNHEY and CDR2 SVGEGT. Deletions cut 6 bases from V and 0 bases from J, with 12 bases between. Here the CDR3 reads CASSSDSFSGNTIYF. In DNA form, the CDR3 reads TGTGCCAGCAGCTCCGACAGCTTCTCTGGAAACACCATATATTTT.

The chain uses TRBV2 and TRBJ1-5; D is unresolved. V was clipped by 3 bases and J by 3 bases, with 6 bases between them. The CDR3 consists of 13 residues. In germline, CDR1 is SNHLY, CDR2 FYNNEI. CDR3 amino acids: CASSDRTNQPQHF. The CDR3 DNA reads as TGTGCCAGCAGTGACAGGACCAATCAGCCCCAGCATTTT.

The gene calls are TRBV9 and TRBJ2-7; D is unclear. The CDR3 has 14 amino acids. The V end was cut by 1 base, the J end by 1 base, with 9 bases between. In germline, CDR1 is SGDLS, CDR2 YYNGEE. The CDR3 here is CASSVSGESYEQYF. The CDR3 nucleotides read TGTGCCAGCAGCGTATCAGGCGAATCCTACGAGCAGTACTTC.

The V call is TRBV12-3 or TRBV12-4, the J call TRBJ2-7, with a weak D call TRBD1 (6 bases). This CDR3 contains 13 residues. V dropped 6 bases and J dropped 6 bases, with 15 bases sitting between them. Here the CDR3 reads CASSLTDRREQYF. CDR3 nucleotides: TGTGCCAGCAGCCTTACCGACAGGCGCGAGCAGTACTTC.

This chain joins TRBV19 and TRBJ2-3, with TRBD2 as a possible D gene (6 bases). V lost 3 bases, J lost 1 base, and 11 bases lay in between. CDR1 and CDR2 from the germline V gene are LNHDA and SQIVND (reference sequence). The CDR3 is 15 amino acids. The CDR3 nucleotides are TGTGCCAGTAGTATTTTGGGGGAGGGCACAGATACGCAGTATTTT. This gives the protein CASSILGEGTDTQYF.

This clone was detected once. The chain is built from TRBV28 and TRBJ2-1; 12 nucleotides align to TRBD2. The J segment lost 7 bases and the V segment lost 5 bases, leaving 9 bases of the junction unmatched. Germline V gives CDR1 MDHEN, CDR2 SYDVKM. This CDR3 contains 16 residues. The CDR3 here is CASSPLLAGGWNEQFF. The CDR3 DNA sequence: TGTGCCAGCAGTCCCCTACTAGCGGGAGGATGGAATGAGCAGTTCTTC.

With respect to this clone: This sample includes further DNA sequences coding for the same CDR3. The V and J genes are TRBV5-1 and TRBJ2-5; D is perhaps TRBD1 (6 bases). The length of the CDR3 is 15 residues. The V end lost 0 bases, the J end lost 0 bases, and 9 bases lay between the germline ends. The germline CDR1 and CDR2 sequences are SGHRS and YFSETQ. The CDR3 nucleotides are TGCGCCAGCAGCTTGGCTGGACAGAACCAAGAGACCCAGTACTTC. Its translation: CASSLAGQNQETQYF.